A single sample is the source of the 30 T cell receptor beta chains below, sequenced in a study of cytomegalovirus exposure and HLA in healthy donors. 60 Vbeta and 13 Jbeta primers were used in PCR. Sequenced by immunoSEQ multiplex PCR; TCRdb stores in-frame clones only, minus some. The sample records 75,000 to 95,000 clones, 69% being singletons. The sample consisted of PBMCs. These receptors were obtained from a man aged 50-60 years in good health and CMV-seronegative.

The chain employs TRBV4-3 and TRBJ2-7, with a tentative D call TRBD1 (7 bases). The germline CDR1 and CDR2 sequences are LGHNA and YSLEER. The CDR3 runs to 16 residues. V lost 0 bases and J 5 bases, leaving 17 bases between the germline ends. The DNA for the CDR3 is TGCGCCAGCAGCCAAGAAGTACCAGGGGGGTCCCACGAGCAGTACTTC. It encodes CASSQEVPGGSHEQYF.

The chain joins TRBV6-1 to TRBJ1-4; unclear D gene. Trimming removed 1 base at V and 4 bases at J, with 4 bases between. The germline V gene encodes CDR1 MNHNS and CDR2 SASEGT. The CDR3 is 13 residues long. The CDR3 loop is CASSEVLNEKLFF. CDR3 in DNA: TGTGCCAGCAGTGAAGTCCTTAATGAAAAACTGTTTTTT.

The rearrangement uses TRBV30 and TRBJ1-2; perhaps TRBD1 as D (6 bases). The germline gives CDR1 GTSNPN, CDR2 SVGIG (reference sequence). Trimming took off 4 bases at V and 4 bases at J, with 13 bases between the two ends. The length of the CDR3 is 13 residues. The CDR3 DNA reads TGTGCCTGGAACTTGCGGGGGGCCTATGGCTACACCTTC. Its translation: CAWNLRGAYGYTF.

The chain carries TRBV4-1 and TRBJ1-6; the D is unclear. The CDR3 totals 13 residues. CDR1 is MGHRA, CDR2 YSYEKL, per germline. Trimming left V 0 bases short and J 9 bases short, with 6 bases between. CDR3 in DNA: TGCGCCAGCAGCCAAGATTTGCGTTCACCCCTCCACTTT. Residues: CASSQDLRSPLHF.

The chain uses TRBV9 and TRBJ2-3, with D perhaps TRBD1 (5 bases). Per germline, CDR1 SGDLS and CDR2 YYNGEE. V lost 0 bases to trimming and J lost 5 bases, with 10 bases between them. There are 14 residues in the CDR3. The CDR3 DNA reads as TGTGCCAGCAGCGTAGCTCCCCAGGGAGATACGCAGTATTTT. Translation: CASSVAPQGDTQYF.

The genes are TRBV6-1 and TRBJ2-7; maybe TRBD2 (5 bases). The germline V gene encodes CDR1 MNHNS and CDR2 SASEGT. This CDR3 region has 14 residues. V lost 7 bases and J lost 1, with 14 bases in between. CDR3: CASTEVRGSYEQYV. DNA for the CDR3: TGTGCCAGCACCGAAGTTCGGGGATCCTACGAGCAGTACGTC.

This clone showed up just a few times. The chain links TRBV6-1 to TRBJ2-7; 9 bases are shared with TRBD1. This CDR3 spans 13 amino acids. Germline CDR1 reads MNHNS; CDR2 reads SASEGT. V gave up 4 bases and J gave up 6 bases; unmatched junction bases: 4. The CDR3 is CASSVETGGEQYV. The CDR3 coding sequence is TGTGCCAGCAGTGTAGAGACAGGGGGCGAGCAGTACGTC.

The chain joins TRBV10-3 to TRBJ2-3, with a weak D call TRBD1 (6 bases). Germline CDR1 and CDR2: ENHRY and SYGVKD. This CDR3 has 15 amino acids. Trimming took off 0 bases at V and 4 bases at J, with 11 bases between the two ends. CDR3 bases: TGTGCCATCAGTGAGTCTGGCAGGGGCGCAGATACGCAGTATTTT. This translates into CAISESGRGADTQYF.

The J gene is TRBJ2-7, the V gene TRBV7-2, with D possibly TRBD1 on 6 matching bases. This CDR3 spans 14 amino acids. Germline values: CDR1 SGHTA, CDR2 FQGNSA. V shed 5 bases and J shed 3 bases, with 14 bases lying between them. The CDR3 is CASSRFRDNYEQYF. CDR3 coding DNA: TGTGCCAGCAGCCGGTTCCGGGACAACTACGAGCAGTACTTC. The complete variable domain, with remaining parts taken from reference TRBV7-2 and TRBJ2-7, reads GAGVSQSPSNKVTEKGKDVELRCDPISGHTALYWYRQSLGQGLEFLIYFQGNSAPDKSGLPSDRFSAERTGGSVSTLTIQRTQQEDSAVYLCASSRFRDNYEQYFGPGTRLTVT.

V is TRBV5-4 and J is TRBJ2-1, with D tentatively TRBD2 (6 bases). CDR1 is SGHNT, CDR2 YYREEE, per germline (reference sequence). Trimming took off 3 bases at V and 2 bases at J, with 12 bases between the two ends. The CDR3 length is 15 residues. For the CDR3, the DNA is TGTGCCAGCAGCTCCGGGACTCATACCTACAATGAGCAGTTCTTC. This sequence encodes CASSSGTHTYNEQFF.

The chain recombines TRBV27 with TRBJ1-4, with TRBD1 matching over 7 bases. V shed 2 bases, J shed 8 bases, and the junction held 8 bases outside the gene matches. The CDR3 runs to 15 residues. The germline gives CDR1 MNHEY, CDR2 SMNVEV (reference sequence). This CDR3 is CASSLISGGNEKLFF. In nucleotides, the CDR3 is TGTGCCAGCAGTTTAATCTCAGGGGGTAACGAAAAACTGTTTTTT. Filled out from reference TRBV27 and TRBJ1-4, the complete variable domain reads EAQVTQNPRYLITVTGKKLTVTCSQNMNHEYMSWYRQDPGLGLRQIYYSMNVEVTDKGDVPEGYKVSRKEKRNFPLILESPSPNQTSLYFCASSLISGGNEKLFFGSGTQLSVL.

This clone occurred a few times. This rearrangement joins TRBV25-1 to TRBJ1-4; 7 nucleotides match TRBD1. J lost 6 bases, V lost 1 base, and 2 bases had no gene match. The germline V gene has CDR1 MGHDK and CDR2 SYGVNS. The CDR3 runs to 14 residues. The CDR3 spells CASSEWTGDEKLFF. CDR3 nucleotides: TGTGCCAGCAGTGAATGGACAGGAGATGAAAAACTGTTTTTT.

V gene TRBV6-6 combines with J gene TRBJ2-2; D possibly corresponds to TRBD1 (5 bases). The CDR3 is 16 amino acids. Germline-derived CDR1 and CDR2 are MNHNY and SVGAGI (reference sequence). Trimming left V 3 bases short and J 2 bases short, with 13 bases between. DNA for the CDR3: TGTGCCAGCAGTTATACCCAGGGCGTAAACACCGGGGAGCTGTTTTTT. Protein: CASSYTQGVNTGELFF.

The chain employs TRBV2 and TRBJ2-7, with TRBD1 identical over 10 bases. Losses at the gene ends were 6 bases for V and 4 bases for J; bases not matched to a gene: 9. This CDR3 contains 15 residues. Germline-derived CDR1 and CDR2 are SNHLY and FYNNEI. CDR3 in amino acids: CASRRGGTGAYEQYV. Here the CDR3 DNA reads TGTGCCAGCAGGAGGGGTGGGACAGGGGCTTACGAGCAGTACGTC.

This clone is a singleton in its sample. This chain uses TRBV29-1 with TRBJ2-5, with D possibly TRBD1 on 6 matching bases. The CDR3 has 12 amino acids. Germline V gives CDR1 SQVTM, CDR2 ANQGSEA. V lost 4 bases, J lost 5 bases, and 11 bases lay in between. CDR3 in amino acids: CSVAYREETQYF. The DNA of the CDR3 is TGCAGCGTTGCTTACAGGGAGGAGACCCAGTACTTC.

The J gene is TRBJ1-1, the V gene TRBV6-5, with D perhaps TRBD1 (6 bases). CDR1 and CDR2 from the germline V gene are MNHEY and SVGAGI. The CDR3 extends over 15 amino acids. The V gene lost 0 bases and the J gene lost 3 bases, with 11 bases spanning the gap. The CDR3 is CASSYSRQADTEAFF. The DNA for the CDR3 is TGTGCCAGCAGTTACTCTCGACAGGCTGACACTGAAGCTTTCTTT.

As DNA, the CDR3 is TGTGCCATCAGTCCGACAGGGGGCAATCAGCCCCAGCATTTT. This gives the protein CAISPTGGNQPQHF. The chain couples TRBV10-3 to TRBJ1-5; 8 bases are a match to TRBD1. Germline V gene sequence: CDR1 ENHRY, CDR2 SYGVKD. J lost 2 bases, V lost 5 bases, and 2 bases had no gene match. This CDR3 is built from 14 residues.

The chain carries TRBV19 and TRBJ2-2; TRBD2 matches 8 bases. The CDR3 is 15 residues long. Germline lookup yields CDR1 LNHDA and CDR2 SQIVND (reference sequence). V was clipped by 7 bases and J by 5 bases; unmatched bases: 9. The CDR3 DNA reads TGTGCCAGTACGGCGGGGGGCGAAGGAACCGGGGAGCTGTTTTTT. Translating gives CASTAGGEGTGELFF. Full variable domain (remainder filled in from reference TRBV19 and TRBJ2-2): DGGITQSPKYLFRKEGQNVTLSCEQNLNHDAMYWYRQDPGQGLRLIYYSQIVNDFQKGDIAEGYSVSREKKESFPLTVTSAQKNPTAFYLCASTAGGEGTGELFFGEGSRLTVL.

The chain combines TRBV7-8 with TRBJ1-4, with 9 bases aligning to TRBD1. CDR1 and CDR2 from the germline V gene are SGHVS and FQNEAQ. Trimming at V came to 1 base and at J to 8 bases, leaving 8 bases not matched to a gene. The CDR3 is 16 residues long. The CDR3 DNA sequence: TGTGCCAGCAGCTTAGATGTGCACAGGGGGCGAGAAAAACTGTTTTTT. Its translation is CASSLDVHRGREKLFF.

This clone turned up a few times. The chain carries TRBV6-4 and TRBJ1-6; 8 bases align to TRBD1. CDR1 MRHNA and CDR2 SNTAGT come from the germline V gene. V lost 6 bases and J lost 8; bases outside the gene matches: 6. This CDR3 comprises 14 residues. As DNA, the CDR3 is TGTGCCAGCAGCCCACAGGGGGTTGATTCACCCCTCCACTTT. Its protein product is CASSPQGVDSPLHF.

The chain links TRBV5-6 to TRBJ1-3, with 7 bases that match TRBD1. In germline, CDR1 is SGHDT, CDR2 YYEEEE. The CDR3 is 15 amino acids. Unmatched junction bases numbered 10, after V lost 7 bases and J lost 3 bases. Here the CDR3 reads CASAEKGARGNTIYF. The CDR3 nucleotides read TGTGCCAGCGCCGAAAAGGGGGCGCGTGGAAACACCATATATTTT.

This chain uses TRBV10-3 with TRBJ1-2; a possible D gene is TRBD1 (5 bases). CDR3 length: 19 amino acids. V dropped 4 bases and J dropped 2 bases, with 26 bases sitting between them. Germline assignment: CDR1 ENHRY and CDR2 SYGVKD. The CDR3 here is CAISGSQAIYLRDNYGYTF. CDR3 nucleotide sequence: TGTGCCATCAGTGGATCACAGGCAATCTACCTAAGAGACAACTATGGCTACACCTTC.

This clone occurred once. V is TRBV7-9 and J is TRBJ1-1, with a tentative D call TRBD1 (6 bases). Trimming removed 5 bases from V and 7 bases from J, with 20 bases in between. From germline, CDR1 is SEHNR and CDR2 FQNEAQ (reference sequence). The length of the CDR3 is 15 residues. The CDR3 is CASSGPQGGANEAFF. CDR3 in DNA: TGTGCCAGCAGCGGGCCACAGGGAGGGGCGAATGAAGCTTTCTTT.

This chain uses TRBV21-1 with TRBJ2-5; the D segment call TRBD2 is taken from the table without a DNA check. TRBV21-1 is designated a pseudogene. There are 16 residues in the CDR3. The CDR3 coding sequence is TGTGCCAGCAGCAGAAACGGGAGTTCGGGCCAAGAGACCCAGTACTTC. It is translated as CASSRNGSSGQETQYF.

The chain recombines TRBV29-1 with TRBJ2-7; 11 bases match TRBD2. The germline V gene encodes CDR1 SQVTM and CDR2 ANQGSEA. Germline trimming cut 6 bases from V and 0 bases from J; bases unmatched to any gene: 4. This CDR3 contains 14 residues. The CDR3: CSVTSGGSSYEQYV. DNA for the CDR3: TGCAGCGTAACTAGCGGGGGCTCCTCCTACGAGCAGTACGTC.

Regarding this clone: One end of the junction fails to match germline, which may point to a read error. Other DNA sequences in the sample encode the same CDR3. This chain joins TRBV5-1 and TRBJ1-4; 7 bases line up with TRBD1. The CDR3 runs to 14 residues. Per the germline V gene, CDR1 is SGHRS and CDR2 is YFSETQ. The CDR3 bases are TGCGCTAGCAGCCCGGAGACAGGGAATGAAAAACTGTTTTTT. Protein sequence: CASSPETGNEKLFF.

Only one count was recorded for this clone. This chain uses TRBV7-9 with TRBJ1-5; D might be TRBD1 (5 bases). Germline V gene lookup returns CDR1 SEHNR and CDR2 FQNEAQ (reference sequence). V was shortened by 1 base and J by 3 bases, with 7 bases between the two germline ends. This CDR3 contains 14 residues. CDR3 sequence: CASSLEQDNQPQHF. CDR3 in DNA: TGTGCCAGCAGCTTAGAACAGGACAATCAGCCCCAGCATTTT.

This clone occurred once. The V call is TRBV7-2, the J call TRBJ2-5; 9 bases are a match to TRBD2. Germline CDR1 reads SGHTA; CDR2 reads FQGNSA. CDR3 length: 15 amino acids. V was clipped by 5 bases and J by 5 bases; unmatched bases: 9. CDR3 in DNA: TGTGCCAGCAGCCGTACTTTTAGCGGGGGTGAGACCCAGTACTTC. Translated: CASSRTFSGGETQYF.

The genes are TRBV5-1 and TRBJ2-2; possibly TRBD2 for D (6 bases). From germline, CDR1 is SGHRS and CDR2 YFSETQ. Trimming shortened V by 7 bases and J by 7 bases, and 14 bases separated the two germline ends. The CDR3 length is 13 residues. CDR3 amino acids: CASGGAADGELFF. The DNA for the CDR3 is TGCGCCAGCGGCGGGGCGGCGGACGGGGAGCTGTTTTTT.

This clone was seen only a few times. The CDR3 is CASRGWTSGRAFADTQYF. CDR3 DNA: TGTGCCAGCAGGGGATGGACTAGCGGGAGGGCCTTCGCAGATACGCAGTATTTT. This sequence joins TRBV2 and TRBJ2-3; 15 nucleotides match TRBD2. CDR3 size: 18 residues. Per germline, CDR1 SNHLY and CDR2 FYNNEI. V was pared by 6 bases and J by 4 bases, with 11 bases of the junction left unmatched.